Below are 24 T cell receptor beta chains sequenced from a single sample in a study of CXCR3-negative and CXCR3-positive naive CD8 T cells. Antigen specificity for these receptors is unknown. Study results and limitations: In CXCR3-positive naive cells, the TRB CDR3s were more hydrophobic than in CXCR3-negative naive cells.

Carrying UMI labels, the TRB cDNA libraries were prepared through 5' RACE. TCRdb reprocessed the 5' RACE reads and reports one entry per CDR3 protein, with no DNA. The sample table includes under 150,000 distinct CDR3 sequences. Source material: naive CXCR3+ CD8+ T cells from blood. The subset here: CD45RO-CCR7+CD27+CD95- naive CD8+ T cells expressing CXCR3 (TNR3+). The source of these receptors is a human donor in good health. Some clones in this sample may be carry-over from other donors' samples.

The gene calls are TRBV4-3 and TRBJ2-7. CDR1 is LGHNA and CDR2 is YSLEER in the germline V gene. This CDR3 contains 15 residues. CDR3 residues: CASSHTLGESYEQYF.

The CDR3 spells CASSHLGARNTEAFF. The V and J genes are TRBV7-9 and TRBJ1-1; TCRdb selects TRBD1, and the lack of DNA leaves this call unchecked. The germline V gene encodes CDR1 SEHNR and CDR2 FQNEAQ (reference sequence). The CDR3 length is 15 residues.

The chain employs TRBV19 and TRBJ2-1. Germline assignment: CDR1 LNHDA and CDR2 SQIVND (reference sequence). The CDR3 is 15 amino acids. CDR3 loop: CASSIDGSSYNEQFF.

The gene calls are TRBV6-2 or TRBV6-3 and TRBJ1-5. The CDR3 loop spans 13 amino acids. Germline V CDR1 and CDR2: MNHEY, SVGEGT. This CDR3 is CASSYGENQPQHF.

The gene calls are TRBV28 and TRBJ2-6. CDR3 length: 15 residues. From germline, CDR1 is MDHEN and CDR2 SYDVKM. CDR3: CASSLLGSGANVLTF.

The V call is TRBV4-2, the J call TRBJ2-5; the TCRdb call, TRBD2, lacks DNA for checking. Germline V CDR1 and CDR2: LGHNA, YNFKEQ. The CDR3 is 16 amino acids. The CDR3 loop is CARISPTGLARETQYF.

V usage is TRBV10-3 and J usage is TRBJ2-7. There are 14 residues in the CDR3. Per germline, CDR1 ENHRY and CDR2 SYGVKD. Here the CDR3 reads CAISELQGTYEQYF.

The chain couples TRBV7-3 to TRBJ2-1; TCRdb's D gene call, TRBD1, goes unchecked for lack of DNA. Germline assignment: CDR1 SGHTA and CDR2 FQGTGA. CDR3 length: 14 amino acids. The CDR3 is CASSWGQGYNEQFF.

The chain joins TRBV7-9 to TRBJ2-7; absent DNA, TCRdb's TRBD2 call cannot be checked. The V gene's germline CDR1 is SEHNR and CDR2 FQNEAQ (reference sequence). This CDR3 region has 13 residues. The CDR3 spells CASSLVAGGEQYF.

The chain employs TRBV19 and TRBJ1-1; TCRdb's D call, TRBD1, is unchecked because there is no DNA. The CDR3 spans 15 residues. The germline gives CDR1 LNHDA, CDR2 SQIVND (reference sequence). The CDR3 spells CASSISPGQDTEAFF.

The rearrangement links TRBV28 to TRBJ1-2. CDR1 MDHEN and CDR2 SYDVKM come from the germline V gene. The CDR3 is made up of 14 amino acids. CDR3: CASRPSDRPDGYTF.

CDR3 loop: CASSPTSERGPTDTQYF. The J gene is TRBJ2-3, the V gene TRBV7-9; TCRdb calls TRBD2, which cannot be checked without DNA. Germline CDR1 and CDR2: SEHNR and FQNEAQ (reference sequence). The CDR3 sequence is 17 residues long.

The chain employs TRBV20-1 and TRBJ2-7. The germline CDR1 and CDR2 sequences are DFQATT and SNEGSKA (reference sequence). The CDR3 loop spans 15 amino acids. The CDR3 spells CSARDLLAVFDEQYF.

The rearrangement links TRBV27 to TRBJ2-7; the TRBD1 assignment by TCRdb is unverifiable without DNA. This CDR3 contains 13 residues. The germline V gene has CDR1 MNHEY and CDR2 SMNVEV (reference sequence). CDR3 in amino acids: CASGGTGGYEQYF.

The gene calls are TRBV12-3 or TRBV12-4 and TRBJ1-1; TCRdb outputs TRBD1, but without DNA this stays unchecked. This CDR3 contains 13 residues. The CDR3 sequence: CASGGLEGTEAFF.

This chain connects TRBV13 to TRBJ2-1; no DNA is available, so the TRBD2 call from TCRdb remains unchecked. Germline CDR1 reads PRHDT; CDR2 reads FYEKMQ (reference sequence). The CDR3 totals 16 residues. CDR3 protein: CASSFLAGGLGHEQFF. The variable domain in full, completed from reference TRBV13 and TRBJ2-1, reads AAGVIQSPRHLIKEKRETATLKCYPIPRHDTVYWYQQGPGQDPQFLISFYEKMQSDKGSIPDRFSAQQFSDYHSELNMSSLELGDSALYFCASSFLAGGLGHEQFFGPGTRLTVL.

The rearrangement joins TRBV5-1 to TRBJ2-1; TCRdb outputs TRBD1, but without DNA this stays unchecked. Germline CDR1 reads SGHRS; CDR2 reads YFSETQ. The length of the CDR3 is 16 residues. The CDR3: CASSWVGGTSYNEQFF.

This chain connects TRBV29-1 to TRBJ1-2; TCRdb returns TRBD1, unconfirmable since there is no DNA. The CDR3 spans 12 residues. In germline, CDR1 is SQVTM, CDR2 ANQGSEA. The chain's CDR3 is CSVAGGESGYTF. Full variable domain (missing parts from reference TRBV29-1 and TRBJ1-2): SAVISQKPSRDICQRGTSLTIQCQVDSQVTMMFWYRQQPGQSLTLIATANQGSEATYESGFVIDKFPISRPNLTFSTLTVSNMSPEDSSIYLCSVAGGESGYTFGSGTRLTVV.

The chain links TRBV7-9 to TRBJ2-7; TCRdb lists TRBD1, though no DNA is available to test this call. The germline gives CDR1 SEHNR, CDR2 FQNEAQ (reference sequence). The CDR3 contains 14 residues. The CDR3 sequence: CASSRPEGVIEQYF.

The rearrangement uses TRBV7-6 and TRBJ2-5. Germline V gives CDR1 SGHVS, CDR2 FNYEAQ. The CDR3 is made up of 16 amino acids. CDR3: CASSLYVVGAQETQYF.

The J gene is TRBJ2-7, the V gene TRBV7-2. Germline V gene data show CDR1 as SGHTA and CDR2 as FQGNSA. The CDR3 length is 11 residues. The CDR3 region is CASSWYYEQYF.

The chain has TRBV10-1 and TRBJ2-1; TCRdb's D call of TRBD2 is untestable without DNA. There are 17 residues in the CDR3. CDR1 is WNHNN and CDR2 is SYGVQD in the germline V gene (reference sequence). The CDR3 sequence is CASSDPSKTAGKVEQFF.

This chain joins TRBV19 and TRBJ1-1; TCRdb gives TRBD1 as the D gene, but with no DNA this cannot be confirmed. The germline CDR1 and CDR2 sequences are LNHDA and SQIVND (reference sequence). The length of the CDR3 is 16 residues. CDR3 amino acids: CASSITSTGVPTEAFF. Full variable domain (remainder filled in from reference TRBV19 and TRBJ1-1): DGGITQSPKYLFRKEGQNVTLSCEQNLNHDAMYWYRQDPGQGLRLIYYSQIVNDFQKGDIAEGYSVSREKKESFPLTVTSAQKNPTAFYLCASSITSTGVPTEAFFGQGTRLTVV.

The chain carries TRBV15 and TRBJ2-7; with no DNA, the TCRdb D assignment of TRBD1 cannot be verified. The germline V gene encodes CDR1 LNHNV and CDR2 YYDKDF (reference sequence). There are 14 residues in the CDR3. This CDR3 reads CATSRLMDSYEQYF.